Shown below are 20 T cell receptor beta chains from a single sample sequenced in a study of blood T cell repertoires in COVID-19. Profiling relied on immunoSEQ multiplex PCR, and the TCRdb table lists in-frame clones only, not all of them. In the table there are hundreds of thousands of clones, 85% to 90% of which are singletons. The sample taken for sequencing was peripheral blood. These receptors came from a man at least 80 years old with acute or convalescent COVID-19.

This clone has just a few counts. The CDR3 sequence is CASNPSGGAWEQYF. The CDR3 DNA sequence: TGTGCCAGCAACCCTAGCGGGGGGGCGTGGGAGCAGTACTTC. The genes are TRBV6-6 and TRBJ2-7; 12 nucleotides agree with TRBD2. The CDR3 has 14 amino acids. Unmatched junction bases numbered 8, after V lost 7 bases and J lost 7 bases. Germline V lookup: CDR1 MNHNY, CDR2 SVGAGI (reference sequence).

V and J are TRBV2 and TRBJ2-1, with 10 positions matching TRBD2. Germline CDR1 SNHLY, CDR2 FYNNEI. The CDR3 consists of 15 residues. V dropped 6 bases and J dropped 4; count of bases not matched to a gene: 6. CDR3 amino acids: CASRGQGLAYNEQFF. The CDR3 DNA is TGTGCCAGCAGGGGGCAGGGACTAGCGTACAATGAGCAGTTCTTC.

The gene calls are TRBV5-1 and TRBJ1-2, with D unresolved. This CDR3 is 16 amino acids long. Trimming shortened V by 0 bases and J by 0 bases, and 12 bases separated the two germline ends. The germline V gene encodes CDR1 SGHRS and CDR2 YFSETQ. The CDR3 sequence is CASSLDRRSANYGYTF. The CDR3 bases are TGCGCCAGCAGCTTGGACAGACGTTCTGCTAACTATGGCTACACCTTC.

Only one count was recorded for this clone. This chain joins TRBV5-5 and TRBJ2-1; the D gene is possibly TRBD1 (6 bases). The CDR3 covers 15 residues. V lost 7 bases to trimming and J lost 2 bases, with 16 bases between them. Germline V gene data show CDR1 as SGHKS and CDR2 as YYEKEE (reference sequence). CDR3 loop: CASSATGLPYNEQFF. The CDR3 DNA reads as TGTGCCAGCTCTGCTACAGGGTTACCCTACAATGAGCAGTTCTTC.

The chain links TRBV4-2 to TRBJ2-2, with 7 bases matching TRBD1. CDR3 length equals 17 residues. Trimming cost V 4 bases and J 2 bases; bases outside gene matches: 10. The germline V gene has CDR1 LGHNA and CDR2 YNFKEQ. The DNA for the CDR3 is TGTGCCAGCAGCCCCTACTTTTGGGACAGCAACACCGGGGAGCTGTTTTTT. Protein product: CASSPYFWDSNTGELFF.

V is TRBV10-3 and J is TRBJ1-5; D perhaps matches TRBD1 (6 bases). In germline, CDR1 is ENHRY, CDR2 SYGVKD. The CDR3 spans 13 residues. Trimming removed 6 bases from V and 5 bases from J, with 11 bases in between. CDR3 sequence: CAISRTDYQPQHF. CDR3 coding DNA: TGTGCCATCAGCCGGACAGACTATCAGCCCCAGCATTTT.

V is TRBV28 and J is TRBJ2-2; D not resolved. With 3 bases removed from V and 0 bases from J, the gap between germline ends came to 5 bases. The CDR3 consists of 14 residues. Germline CDR1 and CDR2: MDHEN and SYDVKM. CDR3 coding DNA: TGTGCCAGCAGTTTTGAGTCGAACACCGGGGAGCTGTTTTTT. It translates to CASSFESNTGELFF.

V is TRBV3-1 (or the pseudogene TRBV3-2) and J is TRBJ2-1, with 9 bases matching TRBD2. The J segment lost 2 bases and the V segment lost 4 bases, leaving 6 bases of the junction unmatched. CDR3 length equals 16 residues. Looked up from germline, CDR1 is LGHDT and CDR2 is YNNKEL (reference sequence). The CDR3 protein is CASSPYLAGAYNEQFF. DNA of the CDR3: TGTGCCAGCAGCCCATACTTAGCGGGAGCCTACAATGAGCAGTTCTTC.

V usage is TRBV7-7 and J usage is TRBJ2-5; D possibly corresponds to TRBD1 (6 bases). Germline V gives CDR1 SSHAT, CDR2 FNYEAQ (reference sequence). Trimming stripped 5 bases from V and 2 bases from J, with 12 bases between. The CDR3 runs to 14 residues. The CDR3 sequence: CASSAGTQQETQYF. The CDR3 coding sequence is TGTGCCAGCAGCGCCGGGACACAACAAGAGACCCAGTACTTC.

This chain joins TRBV6-5 and TRBJ1-6; tentatively, D is TRBD1 (5 bases). Germline-derived CDR1 and CDR2 are MNHEY and SVGAGI. The CDR3 covers 15 residues. V was pared by 6 bases and J by 7 bases, with 16 bases between. The CDR3 region is CASSQGGAGNSPLHF. The CDR3 nucleotides read TGTGCCAGCAGCCAAGGTGGGGCGGGAAATTCACCCCTCCACTTT.

This chain uses TRBV6-2 or TRBV6-3 with TRBJ2-2; weak D call: TRBD1 (6 bases). V was shortened by 5 bases and J by 2 bases, with 18 bases between the two germline ends. The germline V gene encodes CDR1 MNHEY and CDR2 SVGEGT. The CDR3 consists of 17 residues. Here the CDR3 DNA reads TGTGCCAGCAGTCACCCTTACCGGACAGCCAACACCGGGGAGCTGTTTTTT. This translates into CASSHPYRTANTGELFF.

The gene calls are TRBV5-1 and TRBJ2-5, with a tentative D call TRBD2 (5 bases). This CDR3 contains 14 residues. V lost 4 bases, J lost 2 bases, and 12 bases lay in between. CDR1 SGHRS and CDR2 YFSETQ come from the germline V gene. CDR3 residues: CASSNSGGQETQYF. As DNA, the CDR3 is TGCGCCAGCAGCAATTCAGGAGGTCAAGAGACCCAGTACTTC.

In the case of this clone: This CDR3 is also generated by other DNA sequences in the sample. The chain combines TRBV29-1 with TRBJ1-6; 8 bases line up with TRBD1. The CDR3 extends over 13 amino acids. The V gene end was trimmed by 4 bases and the J gene end by 7 bases; junction bases not matched to a gene: 3. Germline V CDR1 and CDR2: SQVTM, ANQGSEA. CDR3 sequence (DNA): TGCAGCGTTGGAACAGGGGGAAATTCACCCCTCCACTTT. Translating it yields CSVGTGGNSPLHF.

The chain uses TRBV2 and TRBJ2-7; possibly TRBD2 for D (6 bases). V dropped 7 bases and J dropped 3 bases, with 19 bases sitting between them. The CDR3 covers 15 residues. Germline CDR1 reads SNHLY; CDR2 reads FYNNEI. Here the CDR3 DNA reads TGTGCCAGCAAAGCCGGGACTCTTGACTACTACGAGCAGTACTTC. As protein: CASKAGTLDYYEQYF.

The CDR3 DNA follows: TGTGCCAGCAGTGACTCGGGACACCCAAACACTGAAGCTTTCTTT. It translates to CASSDSGHPNTEAFF. This chain connects TRBV25-1 to TRBJ1-1; perhaps TRBD1 as D (6 bases). Trimming stripped 3 bases from V and 2 bases from J, with 13 bases between. This CDR3 has 15 amino acids. The V gene's germline CDR1 is MGHDK and CDR2 SYGVNS.

There are a few counts of this clone. The chain joins TRBV19 to TRBJ1-1, with a tentative D call TRBD1 (6 bases). Trimming took off 3 bases at V and 1 base at J, with 15 bases between the two ends. This CDR3 has 16 amino acids. Germline V gene lookup returns CDR1 LNHDA and CDR2 SQIVND (reference sequence). The CDR3 loop is CASSIPPRGRNTEAFF. CDR3 nucleotide sequence: TGTGCCAGTAGTATCCCCCCCAGGGGTCGGAACACTGAAGCTTTCTTT.

V and J are TRBV5-6 and TRBJ1-2; 9 positions agree with TRBD1. This CDR3 region has 14 residues. V lost 4 bases and J lost 4; bases outside the gene matches: 5. The germline V gene encodes CDR1 SGHDT and CDR2 YYEEEE. This chain's CDR3 is CASSPTGGGYGYTF. CDR3 sequence (DNA): TGTGCCAGCAGCCCTACAGGGGGCGGCTATGGCTACACCTTC.

The chain is built from TRBV5-5 and TRBJ2-7; perhaps TRBD1 as D (5 bases). Trimming took off 4 bases at V and 4 bases at J, with 15 bases between the two ends. The CDR3 is 14 residues long. Germline V gene sequence: CDR1 SGHKS, CDR2 YYEKEE (reference sequence). CDR3 sequence reads: CASSIFDQGYEQYF. The CDR3 nucleotides are TGTGCCAGCAGCATCTTCGACCAGGGATACGAGCAGTACTTC. Filled out from reference TRBV5-5 and TRBJ2-7, the complete variable domain reads DAGVTQSPTHLIKTRGQQVTLRCSPISGHKSVSWYQQVLGQGPQFIFQYYEKEERGRGNFPDRFSARQFPNYSSELNVNALLLGDSALYLCASSIFDQGYEQYFGPGTRLTVT.

Comment on this clone: Other DNA sequences from this sample encode an identical CDR3 as well. V is TRBV7-2 and J is TRBJ2-3; 8 bases agree with TRBD1. CDR1 is SGHTA and CDR2 is FQGNSA in the germline V gene. CDR3 size: 15 residues. J gave up 5 bases and V 2 bases, and 6 bases lay outside the gene matches. The CDR3, as DNA: TGTGCCAGCAGCTTATTAGGACAGGGTCAAGATACGCAGTATTTT. Translated: CASSLLGQGQDTQYF.

This chain links TRBV5-1 with TRBJ2-7; TRBD1 matches 10 bases. J gave up 5 bases and V 2 bases, and 10 bases lay outside the gene matches. CDR3 length: 16 residues. Germline V gene lookup returns CDR1 SGHRS and CDR2 YFSETQ. The chain's CDR3 is CASSLSPRQGANEQYF. CDR3 nucleotide sequence: TGCGCCAGCAGCTTATCACCGAGACAGGGGGCGAACGAGCAGTACTTC.